This TCR beta chain comes out of a study of T cell repertoires in cytomegalovirus infection. The overall study: Public TCR beta signatures indicated both CMV infection and matching HLA type.

Whole-study results and caveats: Summed frequency of shared TCR beta families picked out CMV carriers who also had the relevant HLA. Within the response measured ex vivo, HLA-C-restricted CMV-specific TCR beta clonotypes were dominant.

About this clonotype itself: No antigen is known for it.

MiXCR, applied by TCRdb to the reads, yields one record per CDR3 protein. The sample lists just under 550,000 distinct CDR3 sequences; less than 30% were seen once. CDR1 is MNHNS, CDR2 SASEGT, per germline. This CDR3 has 14 amino acids. Trimming stripped 4 bases from V and 7 bases from J, with 13 bases between. The chain couples TRBV6-1 to TRBJ2-2; D is possibly TRBD2 (6 bases). Source material: PBMCs. The receptor was derived from a human donor in good health (CMV status not recorded). Some clones in this sample may be carry-over from other donors' samples. CDR3 protein: CASSVGGAGGELFF. The DNA of the CDR3 is TGTGCCAGCAGTGTGGGGGGAGCGGGCGGGGAGCTGTTTTTT.